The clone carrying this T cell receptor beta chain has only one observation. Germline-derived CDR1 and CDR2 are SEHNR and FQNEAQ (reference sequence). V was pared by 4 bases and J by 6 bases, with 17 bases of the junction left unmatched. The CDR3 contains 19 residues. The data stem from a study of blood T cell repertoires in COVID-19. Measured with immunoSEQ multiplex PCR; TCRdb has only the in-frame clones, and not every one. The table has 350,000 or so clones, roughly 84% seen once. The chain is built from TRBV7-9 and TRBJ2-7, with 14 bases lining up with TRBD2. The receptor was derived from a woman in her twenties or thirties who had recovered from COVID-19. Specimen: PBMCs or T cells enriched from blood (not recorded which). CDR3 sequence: CASSSSPGTSGGLSSEQYF. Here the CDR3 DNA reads TGTGCCAGCAGCTCCTCCCCCGGGACTAGCGGGGGTTTATCGAGCGAGCAGTACTTC.